The source of this T cell receptor (beta chain) is a study of T-cell memory formation after mild COVID-19 (TCRdb year 2021). General notes on the study: TCR sequence clusters from the two donors were largely donor specific. In two donors, T-cell clones that expanded and contracted after mild COVID-19 were tracked by sequencing TCRalpha and TCRbeta repertoires over time. The cohort comprised two young, previously healthy adult volunteers, one female and one male. On the study overall, not on this receptor specifically: Only two mild cases were covered in the study, and larger cohorts including severe cases with pre-infection samples were considered necessary. Clones contracting from day 15 to 85 had balanced CD4/CD8 phenotypes, while a second wave expanding from day 15 to 37 was biased towards CD4+. The second-wave clones that peaked on day 37 were not confirmed to be SARS-CoV-2 specific. Contracting CD4+ clones were found mainly in CM and EM memory subsets, while CD8+ clones were enriched in EMRA. Some responding clones were detected in pre-infection memory, suggesting pre-existing cross-reactive memory T cells joined the SARS-CoV-2 response.

The data were produced on an Illumina NovaSeq 6000. TCRalpha and TCRbeta cDNA libraries were constructed by 5'RACE with constant-segment primers, with sample barcodes and unique molecular identifiers being introduced. Trizol reagent was used to extract RNA from every sample. The libraries were amplified in two PCR steps, and the second step added a second sample barcode and Illumina TruSeq adapters. Sequencing of the libraries was done on an Illumina NovaSeq, producing 2 x 150 bp paired-end reads. The study's own analysis went as follows. Reads were demultiplexed and collapsed into UMI-guided consensus sequences with migec v1.2.7. Using mixcr v2.1.11, UMI consensuses were aligned to TRA and TRB V and J templates and then assembled into clonotypes. A clonotype was counted as expanded or contracted only if both edgeR and NoisET called the change significant, with noise models trained on biological replicates. For edgeR calls, the thresholds were a false discovery rate-adjusted p below 0.01 and a log2 fold-change of 1. As an exploratory analysis of dynamics, PCA with hierarchical clustering was applied to max-normalized trajectories of the 1000 most abundant clonotypes. The CD4 or CD8 phenotype of responding clones was assigned using the separately sequenced CD4+ and CD8+ repertoires. The raw public data were reprocessed by TCRdb itself: fastp quality trimming at Q25, MiXCR clonotype calling, in-frame beta chains only. Merged by CDR3 protein, the rows form single entries marked with the most common genes and DNA. The authors' filters were not applied to this entry. In all, the sample holds approximately 260,000 distinct CDR3 sequences, and around 17% of those were seen once. Approximately 3.4% of the sample is in the top ten clones.

Worth noting for this clonotype: Its antigen target is currently unknown. The sample holds no much larger clone one base away, and base qualities are not on file.

For CDR1 and CDR2, the germline V gene lists SGHRS and YFSETQ. The CDR3 numbers 14 residues from cysteine through phenylalanine. The retained sequence is limited to the CDR3, 42 bases, with the frame set at the first base. Germline trimming: 4 bases from V, 8 bases from J; junction bases outside gene matches: 8. PBMCs were isolated by Ficoll-Paque density gradient centrifugation. The sequence came from a man between 18 and 29 years old who had mild COVID-19 (a few samples of this study predate the infection). The sample titles of this study are shuffled in the database, so cell type and time point are left out; the donor was told from shared clones. This sequence uses TRBV5-1 and TRBJ1-2, and TRBD1 aligns with 10 junction nucleotides. Sequencing was done on a sample of PBMCs or a T cell subset sorted from them (not recorded which). The base sequence is TGCGCCAGCAGCCCGGAAGGGACAGGGGAAGGCTACACCTTC. The resulting protein is CASSPEGTGEGYTF.